These T cell receptor beta chains were read from a single sample in a study of early T cells in non-severe SARS-CoV-2 infection. TCRdb ran MiXCR on the 5' RACE reads and lists one entry per CDR3 protein. The table records around 70,000 distinct CDR3 sequences, more than 8% of them present only once. Sequences were derived from whole blood, sampled at baseline. The receptor source for this set is an adult who was a healthcare worker with PCR-confirmed SARS-CoV-2 infection or an uninfected control (not recorded which). Each CDR3 is given with its conserved first and last residue. The D gene is left open where the match is weak. Some rows have no size entry. The others give once, few or many, or a class for an expanded clone.

many	TRBD2	TRBV7-3	TRBJ2-3	TGTGCCAGCAGCCCAGTAGCGGGAGGGGGAACAGATACGCAGTATTTT	CASSPVAGGGTDTQYF
many	NA	TRBV20-1	TRBJ1-1	TGCAGTGCATCTCCGACAGGAATGAACACTGAAGCTTTCTTT	CSASPTGMNTEAFF
many	TRBD1	TRBV7-7	TRBJ2-7	TGTGCTAGCAGCTTAAGCCGTGACAGGGTACACGAGCAGTACTTC	CASSLSRDRVHEQYF
few	NA	TRBV28	TRBJ1-1	TGTGCCAGCAGCAACCAAAGAGAGCCTGAAGCTTTCTTT	CASSNQREPEAFF
many	TRBD2	TRBV12-3/TRBV12-4	TRBJ2-7	TGTGCCAGCAGTCCCGGGACTAGCCCGTACGAGCAGTACTTC	CASSPGTSPYEQYF
few	NA	TRBV20-1	TRBJ1-1	TGCAGTGCGGCCGACAGGTACACTGAAGCTTTCTTT	CSAADRYTEAFF
few	NA	TRBV19	TRBJ2-1	TGTGCCAGTAGTAGGACCCTTGGGAATGAGCAGTTCTTC	CASSRTLGNEQFF
NA	TRBD2	TRBV29-1	TRBJ2-5	TGCAGCGTTGCAGGGGGGACTAGCGATCAACGGTACCAAGAGACCCAGTACTTC	CSVAGGTSDQRYQETQYF
few	TRBD2	TRBV4-1	TRBJ2-1	TGCGCCAGCAGCCAAGTATCGAGCGGGAGTAGGGTGCAGTTCTTC	CASSQVSSGSRVQFF
many	TRBD2	TRBV7-3	TRBJ2-7	TGTGCCAGCAGCGTAATGCCGGGGGGGCCCTACGAGCAGTACTTC	CASSVMPGGPYEQYF
NA	TRBD2	TRBV11-2	TRBJ2-5	TGTGCCAGCAGCTCCGGACTAGCGGGGGTACAAGAGACCCAGTACTTC	CASSSGLAGVQETQYF
many	TRBD2	TRBV9	TRBJ2-7	TGTGCCAGCAGCATACGACCGGGAGGATCCTACGAGCAGTACTTC	CASSIRPGGSYEQYF
NA	NA	TRBV28	TRBJ2-5	TGTGCCAGCAGTTTAAGCCAAGAGACCCAGTACTTC	CASSLSQETQYF
many	NA	TRBV24-1	TRBJ2-2	TGTGCCACCAGTGGGAATTCTGGGGTCTTGGGCCACCGGAACACCGGGGAGCTGTTTTTT	CATSGNSGVLGHRNTGELFF
few	TRBD1	TRBV5-1	TRBJ2-2	TGCGCCGGAGGACAGGGGAATTCCGGGGAGCTGTTTTTT	CAGGQGNSGELFF
few	NA	TRBV7-2	TRBJ2-6	TGTGCCAGCAGCTTCCCCATCTCTGGGGCCAACGTCCTGACTTTC	CASSFPISGANVLTF
many	NA	TRBV28	TRBJ1-1	TGTGCCAGCAGTATCCCTTTGGTAGCCCCCAACACTGAAGCTTTCTTT	CASSIPLVAPNTEAFF
few	TRBD2	TRBV7-2	TRBJ2-4	TGTGCCAGCAGCTTAGTAGCGGGGACAACCAAAAACATTCAGTACTTC	CASSLVAGTTKNIQYF
many	NA	TRBV27	TRBJ2-3	TGTGCCAGCAGTCTTCGGGGAGATACGCAGTATTTT	CASSLRGDTQYF
few	TRBD2	TRBV3-1	TRBJ2-1	TGTGCCAGCAGCCGCCCCTCCGGGACTAGGAGTCGGGAGCAGTTCTTC	CASSRPSGTRSREQFF
few	TRBD1	TRBV28	TRBJ1-2	TGTGCCAGCAGTTCACCGGGACAGCCTAACTATGGCTACACCTTC	CASSSPGQPNYGYTF
many	NA	TRBV6-4	TRBJ2-2	TGTGCCAGCAGTGACAGGGACACCGGGGAGCTGTTTTTT	CASSDRDTGELFF
NA	NA	TRBV6-2/TRBV6-3	TRBJ1-2	TGTGCCAGCAGCGACGTCATTTACTATGGCTACACCTTC	CASSDVIYYGYTF
few	TRBD1	TRBV14	TRBJ2-7	TGTGCCAGCAGCCGGTCCGGGACAGGGGGGACCTACGAGCAGTACTTC	CASSRSGTGGTYEQYF
few	NA	TRBV7-9	TRBJ1-1	TGTGCCAGCAGCTTAGCCGGGGGACGGTTGAACACTGAAGCTTTCTTT	CASSLAGGRLNTEAFF
NA	TRBD1	TRBV7-9	TRBJ2-7	TGTGCCAGCAGCGAAGGACAGGGACCTACCTACGAGCAGTACTTC	CASSEGQGPTYEQYF
many	NA	TRBV3-1	TRBJ2-7	TGTGCCAGCAGCCAAGAAATGGGCGCCGAGCAGTACTTC	CASSQEMGAEQYF
many	NA	TRBV3-2	TRBJ2-3	TGTGCCAGCAGCCAAGATCGGATAGATACGCAGTATTTT	CASSQDRIDTQYF
many	NA	TRBV7-6	TRBJ2-7	TGTGCCAGCAGCGAGGGAGGGGGCGCTTACGAGCAGTACTTC	CASSEGGGAYEQYF
NA	NA	TRBV6-6	TRBJ1-1	TGTGCCAGCAGCCCACGGCGGACCGGGGTAGGGGCTTTCTTT	CASSPRRTGVGAFF
many	TRBD1	TRBV7-9	TRBJ2-5	TGTGCCAGCATCCGACAGGGTCAGGTTCAAGAGACCCAGTACTTC	CASIRQGQVQETQYF
NA	TRBD2	TRBV7-2	TRBJ2-1	TGTGCCAGCAGCATAACTAGCGGGCCTTTCAATGAGCAGTTCTTC	CASSITSGPFNEQFF
few	NA	TRBV30	TRBJ2-2	TGTGCCTGGAGTGTTAGTGGCACCGGGGAGCTGTTTTTT	CAWSVSGTGELFF
few	NA	TRBV5-3	TRBJ1-6	TGTGCCAGAAGCTTGGGGCCGAACTATAATTCACCCCTCCACTTT	CARSLGPNYNSPLHF
many	NA	TRBV30	TRBJ1-1	TGTGTCGGTCCGGGAATGAACACTGAAGCTTTCTTT	CVGPGMNTEAFF
once	TRBD2	TRBV7-3	TRBJ2-1	TGTGCCAGCAGCTTGACTAGCGGGAAGTTGTTCTTC	CASSLTSGKLFF
NA	TRBD2	TRBV9	TRBJ2-5	TGTGCCAGCAGCGCCCACCCCCGACTAGCGGGAGTCGCAGAGACCCAGTACTTC	CASSAHPRLAGVAETQYF
few	NA	TRBV4-2	TRBJ1-1	TGTGCCAGCAGCCAAGAGGCCAACACTGAAGCTTTCTTT	CASSQEANTEAFF
NA	TRBD1	TRBV20-1	TRBJ1-1	TGCAGTGCTAGAGATGGGACAGGGTTAATGAACACTGAAGCTTTCTTT	CSARDGTGLMNTEAFF
few	NA	TRBV6-2/TRBV6-3	TRBJ2-3	TGTGCCAGCAGTAAGCGACTGACAGATACGCAGTATTTT	CASSKRLTDTQYF
many	NA	TRBV19	TRBJ2-1	TGTGCCAGTAGTACTTTTGGGGGGACCTACAATGAGCAGTTCTTC	CASSTFGGTYNEQFF
few	NA	TRBV4-2	TRBJ1-3	TGTGCCAGCAGCCAATTGGACCGGAGCGTCTCTGGAAACACCATATATTTT	CASSQLDRSVSGNTIYF
many	NA	TRBV6-1	TRBJ2-1	TGTGCCAGCAGTGCGGCGAAAACAGGTCGCACCTACAATGAGCAGTTCTTC	CASSAAKTGRTYNEQFF
few	TRBD1	TRBV5-6	TRBJ1-5	TGTGCCAGCAGCCGCCGGGACAGGGGTTCTAGCCAGCCCCAGCATTTT	CASSRRDRGSSQPQHF
many	NA	TRBV2	TRBJ1-5	TGTGCCAGCACCGACAGTATCAATCAGCCCCAGCATTTT	CASTDSINQPQHF
NA	TRBD2	TRBV7-2	TRBJ2-1	TGTGCCAGCAGCTTCGGGACTAGGGGGTTTGGTGAGCAGTTCTTC	CASSFGTRGFGEQFF
many	NA	TRBV6-6	TRBJ2-3	TGTGCCAGCAGTTGGGGCGGCCGCACAGATACGCAGTATTTT	CASSWGGRTDTQYF